The entry below describes one TCR beta chain. This sample was included in a study of CD8 T cells in Susac syndrome. Random hexamers were used to reverse transcribe an amount of roughly 0.45 to 1 ug RNA. Across 54 Vbeta and 13 Jbeta, immunoSEQ multiplex PCR amplified TCR beta CDR3. MiXCR was run by TCRdb on the immunoSEQ multiplex PCR reads, yielding one entry per CDR3 protein. There are 90,000 to 110,000 distinct CDR3 sequences in the sample; 90% to 98% occur only once, and about 0.095% lies in the top ten. CDR1 and CDR2 from the germline V gene are MNHEY and SMNVEV (reference sequence). The germline V and J ends were trimmed by 5 bases and 5 bases, with 15 bases remaining between them. The CDR3 covers 14 residues. Sequencing of TCR beta was carried out in blood CD8+ and CD4+ T cells.

Source material: CD4+ T cells from PBMCs. The sequence came from a human donor in good health. V and J are TRBV27 and TRBJ1-2; D may be TRBD1 (5 bases). The CDR3 loop reads CASSLSGREYGYTF. The CDR3 nucleotides are TGTGCCAGCAGTCTGTCGGGCAGGGAATATGGCTACACCTTC.